This TCR beta chain was captured by sequencing in a study of a mutant IDH1 vaccine in newly diagnosed glioma. On the study more broadly: Mean patient age was approximately 39 years; around 60% were male and roughly 38% female. General study points: Variations in leading peripheral T cell clonotypes appeared to have no connection with pseudoprogression. Evidence of vaccine-induced immune responses was documented in 85% to 95% of patients.

Looked up from germline, CDR1 is SNHLY and CDR2 is FYNNEI. The CDR3 contains 11 residues. The germline V and J ends were trimmed by 7 bases and 6 bases, with 8 bases remaining between them. Time point given: baseline, week 1 (first vaccination visit). Treatment of the sample: pre-vaccination baseline after standard-of-care therapy. Data came from immunoSEQ multiplex PCR; TCRdb stores just in-frame clones and leaves some out. The sample yields over 75,000 clones, roughly 75% seen once. This clone is a singleton in its sample. Its target is not known. Sequencing used PBMCs, obtained from a glioma patient treated with radiotherapy, temozolomide or both. This chain uses TRBV2 with TRBJ2-3; the D is unclear. This sequence originates from a man aged 35 to 55 with glioma. CDR3 in amino acids: CASTLGDTQYF. The CDR3 nucleotides are TGTGCCAGCACCCTGGGGGATACGCAGTATTTT.